This T cell receptor (beta chain) was profiled in a study of shared clonotypes between healthy human individuals. Among the donors, all were Caucasian adults who lived in Nashville, Tennessee. Trimming removed 4 bases at V and 6 bases at J, with 16 bases between. Per the germline V gene, CDR1 is SGHNT and CDR2 is YYREEE (reference sequence). CDR3 length: 15 residues. Clones were sequenced by immunoSEQ multiplex PCR, and TCRdb holds only the in-frame ones, with some missing. In the table there are about 640,000 clones, approximately 79% of which are singletons. Sequencing input: memory CD4+ T cells sorted from blood. Noted subset: CD45RA-negative fraction. The V and J genes are TRBV5-4 and TRBJ1-4; a weak D match, TRBD1 (5 bases). This receptor was identified in a woman in her 30s in good health. The CDR3 is CASSLSGTGDEKLFF. The CDR3 DNA reads as TGTGCCAGCAGCCTATCCGGGACGGGGGATGAAAAACTGTTTTTT.